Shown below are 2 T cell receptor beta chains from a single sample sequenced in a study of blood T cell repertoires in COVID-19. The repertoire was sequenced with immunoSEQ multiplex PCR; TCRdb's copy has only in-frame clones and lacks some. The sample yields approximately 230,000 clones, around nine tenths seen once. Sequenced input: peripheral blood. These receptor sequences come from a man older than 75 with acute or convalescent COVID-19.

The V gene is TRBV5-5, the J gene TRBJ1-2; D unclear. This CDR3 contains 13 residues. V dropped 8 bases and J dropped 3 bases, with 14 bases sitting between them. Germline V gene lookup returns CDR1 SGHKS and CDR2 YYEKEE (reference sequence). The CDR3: CASSSPVDYGYTF. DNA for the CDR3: TGTGCCAGTTCTTCTCCGGTGGACTATGGCTACACCTTC.

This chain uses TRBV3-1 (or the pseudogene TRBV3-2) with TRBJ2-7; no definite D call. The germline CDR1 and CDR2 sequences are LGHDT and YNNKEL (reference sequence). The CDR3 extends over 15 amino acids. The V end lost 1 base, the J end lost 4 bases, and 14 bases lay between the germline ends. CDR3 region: CASSQGALLTYEQYF. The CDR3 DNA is TGTGCCAGCAGCCAAGGGGCACTCTTGACATACGAGCAGTACTTC.